What follows is one T cell receptor (beta chain) and its context. With 60 Vbeta and 13 Jbeta primers, the PCR was carried out. As originally analysed: Tens of millions of unique TCR beta chains, approximately 11 million of them shared, were counted by a later analysis. The protocol was immunoSEQ multiplex PCR, while the TCRdb copy is restricted to in-frame clones and leaves out a portion. For V, J and clone size, that table is used; D and trimming come from the DNA. The sample shows 200,000 or so clones, roughly four fifths of them seen only once. The data are from a study of cytomegalovirus exposure and HLA in healthy donors. Turning to the study itself: An early release of data contained 70 million to 95 million unique TCRs, which came from HLA-typed donors.

The germline V gene has CDR1 MNHEY and CDR2 SMNVEV (reference sequence). V shed 3 bases, J shed 10 bases, and the junction held 8 bases outside the gene matches. CDR3 length equals 15 residues. The chain joins TRBV27 to TRBJ2-1, with 11 bases aligning to TRBD2. Sample: PBMCs. The receptor was isolated from a woman aged 45-65 years in good health and CMV-seropositive. DNA of the CDR3: TGTGCCAGCAGTTTTCAACCTAGCGGGGGGCCAGAGCAGTTCTTC. Residues: CASSFQPSGGPEQFF.